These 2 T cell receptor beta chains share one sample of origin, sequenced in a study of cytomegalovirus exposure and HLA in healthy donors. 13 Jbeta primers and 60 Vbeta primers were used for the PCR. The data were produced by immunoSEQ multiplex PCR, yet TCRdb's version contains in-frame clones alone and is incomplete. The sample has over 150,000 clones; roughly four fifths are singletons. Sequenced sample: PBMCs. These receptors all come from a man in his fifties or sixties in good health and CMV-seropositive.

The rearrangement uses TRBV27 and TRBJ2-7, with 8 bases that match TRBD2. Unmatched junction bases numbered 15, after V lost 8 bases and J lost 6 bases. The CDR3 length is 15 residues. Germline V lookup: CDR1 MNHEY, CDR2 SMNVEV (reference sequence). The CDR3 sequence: CASAPAGGGTGEQYF. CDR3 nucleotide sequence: TGTGCCAGCGCCCCCGCCGGCGGGGGGACCGGCGAGCAGTACTTC.

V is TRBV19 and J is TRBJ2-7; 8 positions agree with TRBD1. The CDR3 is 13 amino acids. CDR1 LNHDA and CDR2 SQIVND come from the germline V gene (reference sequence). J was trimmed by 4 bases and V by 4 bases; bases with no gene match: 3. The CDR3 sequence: CASSTQGDYEQYF. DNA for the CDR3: TGTGCCAGTAGTACACAGGGGGATTACGAGCAGTACTTC.